This TCR beta chain was profiled in a study of T cell repertoires in cytomegalovirus infection. Overall study: CMV infection plus the matching HLA type was flagged by public TCR beta signatures. Study results and caveats: Totalled public TCR beta family frequency picked out people who carried CMV plus the relevant HLA. The ex vivo response showed dominance by HLA-C-restricted CMV-specific TCR beta clonotypes.

TCRdb itself ran the reads through MiXCR, one entry per CDR3 protein. The sample lists around 280,000 distinct CDR3 sequences; about an eighth were seen once. Comments on this clonotype: What it recognizes is unknown.

The V segment lost 6 bases and the J segment 4 bases; nucleotides outside the gene matches: 5. The V gene's germline CDR1 is DFQATT and CDR2 SNEGSKA (reference sequence). The CDR3 runs to 13 residues. The sample taken for sequencing was PBMCs. This clonotype was sampled from a human donor in good health (CMV status not recorded). Some clones in this sample may be carry-over from other donors' samples. The chain links TRBV20-1 to TRBJ2-3; 9 positions match TRBD2. Here the CDR3 DNA reads TGCAGTGCCCTTAGCGGGAGTCCAGATACGCAGTATTTT. Translating it yields CSALSGSPDTQYF.